This T cell receptor (beta chain) was captured in a study of T-cell reconstitution after alpha-beta-depleted transplantation in children. The germline V and J ends were trimmed by 3 bases and 1 base, with 25 bases remaining between them. The germline CDR1 and CDR2 sequences are LNHNV and YYDKDF (reference sequence). The CDR3 has 20 residues. A remark on this clonotype: What it recognizes is unknown.

Unique molecular identifiers were used in preparing the TCRbeta library. TCRdb fed the PCR reads into MiXCR, producing one record per CDR3 protein. The repertoire holds approximately 430,000 distinct CDR3 sequences, 15% to 20% seen once, with around 28% in the top ten. The study's findings and limits: Roughly two months post-transplant, alpha-beta T cells reportedly originated from several hundred graft clones that had expanded. Hyperexpanded clones declined; after one year, newly produced T cells mostly supplied diversity. Some patients showed high day-60 TCRbeta diversity, which derived from surviving recipient T cells and thymic progenitors.

Material: PBMCs, mostly from graft donor cells, obtained 360 days after TCRalphabeta/CD19-depleted stem cell transplant. This TCR came from a boy in the first two years of life who had a stem cell transplant for Wiskott-Aldrich syndrome, so the T cells may come from the graft donor. The gene calls are TRBV15 and TRBJ2-1, with D possibly matching TRBD2 (7 bases). Written as DNA, the CDR3 is TGTGCCACCAGCAGCCCACCCGGGTGGGGGGGCGGAAGGTCCTACAATGAGCAGTTCTTC. Its translation is CATSSPPGWGGGRSYNEQFF. The full variable domain, rest sourced from reference TRBV15 and TRBJ2-1, is DAMVIQNPRYQVTQFGKPVTLSCSQTLNHNVMYWYQQKSSQAPKLLFHYYDKDFNNEADTPDNFQSRRPNTSFCFLDIRSPGLGDTAMYLCATSSPPGWGGGRSYNEQFFGPGTRLTVL.